This TCR beta chain was recovered during a study of shared clonotypes between healthy human individuals. The data were produced by immunoSEQ multiplex PCR, yet TCRdb's version contains in-frame clones alone and is incomplete. The repertoire has 730,000 or so clones, about two thirds of them found once; the top ten carry about 2%. There are a few counts of this clone. Its matching antigen is unknown. Points from the study as a whole: Relative to memory subsets, naive subsets generally showed larger estimated richness.

The V and J ends lost 1 base and 7 bases respectively, with 9 bases between them. The CDR3 loop spans 13 amino acids. The germline V gene encodes CDR1 SGDLS and CDR2 YYNGEE. This sequence originates from a woman in her 30s in good health. V is TRBV9 and J is TRBJ2-1; a weak D match, TRBD2 (6 bases). Source material: memory CD4+ T cells sorted from blood. The subset denotes: CD45RA-negative fraction. DNA for the CDR3: TGTGCCAGCAGCGTAACTAGCTCAAATGAGCAGTTCTTC. Translated, it gives CASSVTSSNEQFF.